The T cell receptor (beta chain) under discussion was sequenced for a study of blood T cell repertoires in COVID-19. Background on the study: Nucleic acid was either cDNA or gDNA, and it came from T cells, B-cell-depleted T cells, or PBMCs.

Clones were sequenced by immunoSEQ multiplex PCR, and TCRdb holds only the in-frame ones, with some missing. The sample holds fewer than 250,000 clones; about 90% are singletons and the top ten take roughly 2.2%. Germline assignment: CDR1 SGHTA and CDR2 FQGNSA. CDR3 size: 15 residues. V was cut by 0 bases and J by 0 bases, with 7 bases left in between. This chain connects TRBV7-2 to TRBJ2-3, with TRBD2 as a possible D gene (6 bases). The sequence derives from a woman in her fifties or sixties with acute or convalescent COVID-19. Sequences were obtained from peripheral blood. CDR3 amino acids: CASSLAGTSTDTQYF. CDR3 DNA: TGTGCCAGCAGCTTAGCTGGGACTAGCACAGATACGCAGTATTTT.